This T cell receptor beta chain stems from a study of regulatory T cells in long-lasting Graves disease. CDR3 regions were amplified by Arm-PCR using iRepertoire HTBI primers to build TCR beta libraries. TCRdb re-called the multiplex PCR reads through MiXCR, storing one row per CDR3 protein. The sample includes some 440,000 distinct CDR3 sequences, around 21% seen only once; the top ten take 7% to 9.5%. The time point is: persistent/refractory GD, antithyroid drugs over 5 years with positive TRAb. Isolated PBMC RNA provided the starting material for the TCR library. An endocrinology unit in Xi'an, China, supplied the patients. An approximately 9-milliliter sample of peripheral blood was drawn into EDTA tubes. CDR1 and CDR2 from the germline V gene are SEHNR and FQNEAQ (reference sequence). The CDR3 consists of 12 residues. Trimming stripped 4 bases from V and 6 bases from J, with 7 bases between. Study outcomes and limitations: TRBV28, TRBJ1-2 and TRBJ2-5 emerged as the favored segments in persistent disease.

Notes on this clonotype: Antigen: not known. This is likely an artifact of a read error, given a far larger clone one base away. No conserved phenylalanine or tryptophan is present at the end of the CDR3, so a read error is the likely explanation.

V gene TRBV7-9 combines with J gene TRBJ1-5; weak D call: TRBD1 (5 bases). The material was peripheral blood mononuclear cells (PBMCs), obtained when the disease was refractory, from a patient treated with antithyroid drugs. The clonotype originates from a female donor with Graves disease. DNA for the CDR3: TGTGCCAGCAGCTCCGGGGGTCAGCCCCAGCATCTT. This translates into CASSSGGQPQHL.